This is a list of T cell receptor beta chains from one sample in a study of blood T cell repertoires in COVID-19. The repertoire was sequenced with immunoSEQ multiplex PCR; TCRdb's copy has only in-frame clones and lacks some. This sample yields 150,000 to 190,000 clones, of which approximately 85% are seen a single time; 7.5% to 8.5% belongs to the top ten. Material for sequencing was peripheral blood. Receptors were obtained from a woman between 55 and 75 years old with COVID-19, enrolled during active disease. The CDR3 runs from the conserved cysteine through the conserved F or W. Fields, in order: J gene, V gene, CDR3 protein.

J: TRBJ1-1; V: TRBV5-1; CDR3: CASSLVRLNTEAFF
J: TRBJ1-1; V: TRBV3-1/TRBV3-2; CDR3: CASSRGQGVLNTEAFF
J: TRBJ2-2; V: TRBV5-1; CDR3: CASSLYGGTNTGELFF
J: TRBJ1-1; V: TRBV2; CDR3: CASRGGGTEAFF
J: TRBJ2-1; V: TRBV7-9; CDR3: CASTLGGNEQFF
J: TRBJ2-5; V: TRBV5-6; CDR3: CASRAPGQGQETQYF
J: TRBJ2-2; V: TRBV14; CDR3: CASSQGYWRRELFF
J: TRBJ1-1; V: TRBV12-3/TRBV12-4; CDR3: CASSVEGRTEAFF
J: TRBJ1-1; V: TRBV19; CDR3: CASKGANEAFF
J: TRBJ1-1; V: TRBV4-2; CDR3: CASSQGRGWNTEAFF
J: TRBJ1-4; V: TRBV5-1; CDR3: CASSFAGSDATNEKLFF
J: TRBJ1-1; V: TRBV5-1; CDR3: CASSLGGGSAIGAFF
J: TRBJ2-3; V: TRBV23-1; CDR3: CASVDRARRGTDTQYF
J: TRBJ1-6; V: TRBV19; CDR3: CASSGTASFPLHF
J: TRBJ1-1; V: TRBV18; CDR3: CASSPPGQAPLRTGTEAFF
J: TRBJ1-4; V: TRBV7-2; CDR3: CASSLVGTGNEKLFF